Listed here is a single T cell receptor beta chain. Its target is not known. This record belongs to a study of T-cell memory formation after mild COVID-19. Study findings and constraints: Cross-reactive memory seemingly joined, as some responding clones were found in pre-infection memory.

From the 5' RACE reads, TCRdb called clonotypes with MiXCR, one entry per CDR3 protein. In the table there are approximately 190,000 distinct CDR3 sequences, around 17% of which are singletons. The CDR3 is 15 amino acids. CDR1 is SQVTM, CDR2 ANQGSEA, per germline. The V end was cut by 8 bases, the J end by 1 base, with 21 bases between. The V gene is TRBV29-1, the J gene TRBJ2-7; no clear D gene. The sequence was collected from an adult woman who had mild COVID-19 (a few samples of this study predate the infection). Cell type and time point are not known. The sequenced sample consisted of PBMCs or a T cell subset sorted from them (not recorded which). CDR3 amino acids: CSNDTGPRASYEQYF. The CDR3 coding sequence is TGCAGCAACGACACCGGGCCCCGGGCTTCCTACGAGCAGTACTTC.